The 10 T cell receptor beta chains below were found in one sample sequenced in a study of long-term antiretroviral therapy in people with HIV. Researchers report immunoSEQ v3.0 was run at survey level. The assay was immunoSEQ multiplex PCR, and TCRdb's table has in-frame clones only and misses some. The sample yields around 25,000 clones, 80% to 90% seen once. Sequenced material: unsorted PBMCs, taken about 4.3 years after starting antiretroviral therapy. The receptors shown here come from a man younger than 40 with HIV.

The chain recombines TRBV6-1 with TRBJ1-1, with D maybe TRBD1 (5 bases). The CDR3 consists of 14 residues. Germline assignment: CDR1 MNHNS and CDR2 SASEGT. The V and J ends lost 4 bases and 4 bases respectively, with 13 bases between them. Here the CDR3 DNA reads TGTGCCAGCAGTGGGGGGAGGGGTATCACTGAAGCTTTCTTT. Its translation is CASSGGRGITEAFF.

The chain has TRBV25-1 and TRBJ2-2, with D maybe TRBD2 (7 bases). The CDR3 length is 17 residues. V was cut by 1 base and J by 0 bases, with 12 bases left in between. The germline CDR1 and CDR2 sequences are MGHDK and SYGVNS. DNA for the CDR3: TGTGCCAGCAGTGAATTGGGGGGGCGTCCGAACACCGGGGAGCTGTTTTTT. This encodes CASSELGGRPNTGELFF.

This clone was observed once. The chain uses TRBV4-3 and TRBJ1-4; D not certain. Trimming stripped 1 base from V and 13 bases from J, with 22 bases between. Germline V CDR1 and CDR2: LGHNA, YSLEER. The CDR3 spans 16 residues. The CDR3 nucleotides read TGCGCCAGCAGCCAAGTGGCCGCCGGGCCCCTTGAGAGACTGTTTTTT. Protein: CASSQVAAGPLERLFF.

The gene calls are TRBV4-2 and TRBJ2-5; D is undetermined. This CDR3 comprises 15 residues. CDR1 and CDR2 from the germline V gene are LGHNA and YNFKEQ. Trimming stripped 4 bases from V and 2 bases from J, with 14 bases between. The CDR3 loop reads CASSLIDGNQETQYF. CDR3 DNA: TGTGCCAGCAGCCTAATAGACGGTAATCAAGAGACCCAGTACTTC.

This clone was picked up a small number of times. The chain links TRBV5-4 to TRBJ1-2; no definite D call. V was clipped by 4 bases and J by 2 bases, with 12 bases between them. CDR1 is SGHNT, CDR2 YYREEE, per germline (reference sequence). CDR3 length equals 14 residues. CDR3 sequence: CASSPRVGNYGYTF. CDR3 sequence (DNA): TGTGCCAGCAGCCCGCGGGTAGGGAACTATGGCTACACCTTC.

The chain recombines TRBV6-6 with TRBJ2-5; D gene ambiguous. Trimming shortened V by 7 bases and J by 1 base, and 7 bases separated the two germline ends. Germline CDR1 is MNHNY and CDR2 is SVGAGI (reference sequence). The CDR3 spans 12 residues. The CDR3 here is CASTWSQETQYF. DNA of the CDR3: TGTGCCAGCACCTGGAGCCAAGAGACCCAGTACTTC.

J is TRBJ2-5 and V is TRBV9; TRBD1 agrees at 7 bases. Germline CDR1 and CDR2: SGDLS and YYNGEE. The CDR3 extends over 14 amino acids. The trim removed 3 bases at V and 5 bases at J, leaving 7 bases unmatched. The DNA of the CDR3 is TGTGCCAGCAGCGGACAGGGTCAATTGGAGACCCAGTACTTC. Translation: CASSGQGQLETQYF.

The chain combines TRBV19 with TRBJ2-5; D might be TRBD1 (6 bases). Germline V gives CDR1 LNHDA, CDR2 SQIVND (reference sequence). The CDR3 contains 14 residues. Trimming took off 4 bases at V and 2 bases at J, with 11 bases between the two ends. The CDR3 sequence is CASSKRDIQETQYF. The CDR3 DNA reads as TGTGCCAGTAGTAAGAGGGACATTCAAGAGACCCAGTACTTC. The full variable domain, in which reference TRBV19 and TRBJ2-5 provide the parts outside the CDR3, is DGGITQSPKYLFRKEGQNVTLSCEQNLNHDAMYWYRQDPGQGLRLIYYSQIVNDFQKGDIAEGYSVSREKKESFPLTVTSAQKNPTAFYLCASSKRDIQETQYFGPGTRLLVL.

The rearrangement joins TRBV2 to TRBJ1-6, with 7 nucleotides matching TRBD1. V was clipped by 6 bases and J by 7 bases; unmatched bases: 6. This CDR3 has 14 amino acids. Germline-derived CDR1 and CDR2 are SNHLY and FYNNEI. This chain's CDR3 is CASRAGTVNSPLHF. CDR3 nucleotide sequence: TGTGCCAGCAGGGCCGGGACAGTGAATTCACCCCTCCACTTT.

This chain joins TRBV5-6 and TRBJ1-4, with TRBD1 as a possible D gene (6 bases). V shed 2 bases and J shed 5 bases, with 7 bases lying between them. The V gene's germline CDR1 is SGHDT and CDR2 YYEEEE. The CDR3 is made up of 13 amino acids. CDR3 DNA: TGTGCCAGCAGCTTCGACAGGAATGAAAAACTGTTTTTT. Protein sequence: CASSFDRNEKLFF.